The clone carrying this TCR beta chain was counted a few times. The sample has other DNA sequences that encode this CDR3 too. Genomic DNA of every subset was divided equally among multiple immunoSEQ plates. The repertoire was sequenced with immunoSEQ multiplex PCR; TCRdb's copy has only in-frame clones and lacks some. The data hold some 2,500,000 clones, with roughly 93% observed a single time. Germline trimming cut 4 bases from V and 4 bases from J; bases unmatched to any gene: 1. The CDR3 sequence is 12 residues long. Germline CDR1 reads SGHTA; CDR2 reads FQGNSA. This sample is drawn from a study of shared clonotypes between healthy human individuals.

This chain links TRBV7-2 with TRBJ2-7; 7 nucleotides line up with TRBD1. The sequenced sample was naive CD4+ T cells from PBMCs. Subset given: CD45RA+ positively selected. The clonotype originates from a man younger than 35 in good health. Some clones in this sample may be carry-over from other donors' samples. The CDR3 loop reads CASSSQGYEQYF. The DNA of the CDR3 is TGTGCCAGCAGCTCACAGGGGTACGAGCAGTACTTC.